Included here is one T cell receptor (beta chain) sequence, with context. Its specificity is not known. This sample is part of a study of identical twins. Findings of the study overall: Compared with unrelated sharing, twin-shared out-of-frame alpha sequences had more low-probability sequences. Zero-insertion analyses might be partly confounded by invariant T cells like MAIT and iNKT.

MiXCR, run by TCRdb on the 5' RACE reads, gives a single entry per CDR3 protein. The sample shows roughly 700,000 distinct CDR3 sequences, 8.6% of them seen only once. The same data also went into a second study, on yellow fever vaccine responses in identical twins.

The sample consisted of PBMCs. The TCR originated in a woman aged 18-29 years in good health.

CDR3 loop: CASSLEQRQETQYF. CDR3 nucleotides: TGCGCCAGCAGCTTGGAGCAGCGGCAAGAGACCCAGTACTTC. The chain employs TRBV5-1 and TRBJ2-5; a weak D match, TRBD2 (5 bases). Deletions cut 0 bases from V and 2 bases from J, with 8 bases between. The CDR3 totals 14 residues. Germline CDR1 and CDR2: SGHRS and YFSETQ.